This T cell receptor beta chain emerged from a study of blood T cell repertoires in COVID-19. Methods used by the authors: Quantification of nucleated cells was approximated via reference gene primer amplification. Profiling relied on immunoSEQ multiplex PCR, and the TCRdb table lists in-frame clones only, not all of them. The D gene and trimming were derived from the DNA, and the V and J assignments and clone size from that table. The sample carries 200,000 to 250,000 clones, around 81% recorded once. Sample: peripheral blood. The clonotype comes from a woman between 55 and 75 years old with acute or convalescent COVID-19.

CDR3 residues: CASSIDRGPSTEAFF. DNA of the CDR3: TGTGCCAGTAGTATAGACAGGGGGCCGAGTACTGAAGCTTTCTTT. This sequence joins TRBV19 and TRBJ1-1; 8 bases are a match to TRBD1. The V gene's germline CDR1 is LNHDA and CDR2 SQIVND (reference sequence). V lost 0 bases to trimming and J lost 5 bases; unmatched junction nucleotides: 5. The CDR3 runs to 15 residues.